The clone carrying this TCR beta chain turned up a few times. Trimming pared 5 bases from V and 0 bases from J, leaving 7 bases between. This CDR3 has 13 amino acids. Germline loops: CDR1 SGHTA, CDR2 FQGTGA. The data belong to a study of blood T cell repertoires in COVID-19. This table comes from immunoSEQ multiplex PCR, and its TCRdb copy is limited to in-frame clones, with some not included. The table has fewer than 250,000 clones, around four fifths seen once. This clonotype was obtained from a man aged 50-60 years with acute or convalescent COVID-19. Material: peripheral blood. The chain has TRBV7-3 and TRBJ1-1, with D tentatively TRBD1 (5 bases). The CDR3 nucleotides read TGTGCCAGCAGCGCGACAGTGAACACTGAAGCTTTCTTT. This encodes CASSATVNTEAFF.